Below, 5 T cell receptor beta chains from the same sample are listed, as sequenced in a study of T cells in Graves' hyperthyroidism and ophthalmopathy (dated by TCRdb to between 2017 and 2020). Receptor libraries were prepared by multiplex PCR. TCRdb records Illumina HiSeq 2000 as the sequencer. The TCR beta CDR3 regions were amplified from the RNA transcripts. The TCR CDR3 was subjected to a first round of RT-PCR using the HTBI primer set and the Qiagen OneStep RT-PCR kit. TCRdb's own reprocessing of the public reads used fastp at Q25 and MiXCR and kept productive beta chains. All rows with the same CDR3 protein become a single entry with the most common DNA and genes. The sample table shows about 290,000 distinct CDR3 sequences, and roughly 15% are seen once. The leading ten clones occupy around 8% of the sample. Source material: blood. These receptors were taken from a woman aged 40-49 years with Graves' hyperthyroidism.

This clonotype was seen repeatedly, ten times or more. This chain joins TRBV30 and TRBJ1-5; TRBD1 might be the D (5 bases). Per the germline V gene, CDR1 is GTSNPN and CDR2 is SVGIG (reference sequence). With 3 bases removed from V and 4 bases from J, the gap between germline ends came to 10 bases. CDR3 size: 13 residues. Here the CDR3 reads CAWSQGENQPQHF. In DNA, the CDR3 is TGTGCCTGGAGCCAAGGGGAGAATCAGCCCCAGCATTTT.

This clonotype was observed many times. The V and J genes are TRBV18 and TRBJ2-5, with 8 bases lining up with TRBD2. Germline CDR1 reads KGHSH; CDR2 reads LQKENI. The CDR3 has 13 residues. J was trimmed by 4 bases and V by 4 bases; bases with no gene match: 2. The CDR3 coding sequence is TGTGCCAGCTCACGCCTAGCGGGAGAGACCCAGTACTTC. Translating gives CASSRLAGETQYF.

This sequence joins TRBV28 and TRBJ1-6, with no clear D. The V gene's germline CDR1 is MDHEN and CDR2 SYDVKM. The V end was cut by 3 bases, the J end by 0 bases, with 12 bases between. The CDR3 consists of 17 residues. The DNA for the CDR3 is TGTGCCAGCAGTTTCCGGACGGAGAGCTCCTATAATTCACCCCTCCACTTT. This codes for CASSFRTESSYNSPLHF.

This clonotype has ten or more counts. The V and J genes are TRBV2 and TRBJ2-5, with unresolved D. This CDR3 contains 13 residues. CDR1 SNHLY and CDR2 FYNNEI come from the germline V gene. V lost 6 bases and J lost 5, with 13 bases in between. The CDR3 DNA follows: TGTGCCAGCAGCCAAGGGAATGGGGAGACCCAGTACTTC. Its translation is CASSQGNGETQYF.

This clonotype came up many times. The chain uses TRBV3-1 and TRBJ1-1, with TRBD1 identical over 8 bases. Trimming removed 0 bases from V and 8 bases from J; junction bases left unmatched: 5. The CDR3 consists of 14 residues. CDR1 LGHDT and CDR2 YNNKEL come from the germline V gene (reference sequence). The CDR3 reads CASSQDGRTGEAFF. DNA of the CDR3: TGTGCCAGCAGCCAAGATGGAAGGACAGGGGAAGCTTTCTTT. Looking up the rest from reference TRBV3-1 and TRBJ1-1 gives the full variable domain: DTAVSQTPKYLVTQMGNDKSIKCEQNLGHDTMYWYKQDSKKFLKIMFSYNNKELIINETVPNRFSPKSPDKAHLNLHINSLELGDSAVYFCASSQDGRTGEAFFGQGTRLTVV.